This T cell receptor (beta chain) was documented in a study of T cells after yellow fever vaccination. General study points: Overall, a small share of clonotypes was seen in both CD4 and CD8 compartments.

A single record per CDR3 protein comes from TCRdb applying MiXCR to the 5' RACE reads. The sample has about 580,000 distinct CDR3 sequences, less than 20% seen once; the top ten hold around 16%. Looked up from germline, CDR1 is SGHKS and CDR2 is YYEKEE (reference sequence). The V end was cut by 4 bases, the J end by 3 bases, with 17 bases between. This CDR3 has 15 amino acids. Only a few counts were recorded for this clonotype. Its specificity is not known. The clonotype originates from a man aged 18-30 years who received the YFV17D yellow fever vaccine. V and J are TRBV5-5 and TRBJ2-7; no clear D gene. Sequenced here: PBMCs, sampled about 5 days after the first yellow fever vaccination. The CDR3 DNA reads TGTGCCAGCAGCCTAGAACTTACGACGAGCTACGAGCAGTACTTC. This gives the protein CASSLELTTSYEQYF.